These T cell receptor beta chains were read from a single sample in a study of blood T cell repertoires in COVID-19. Data came from immunoSEQ multiplex PCR; TCRdb stores just in-frame clones and leaves some out. The repertoire consists of about 180,000 clones, with roughly 81% occurring once and the leading ten covering 10% to 15%. Sequenced material: peripheral blood. The receptor set was obtained from a woman older than 75 with COVID-19, enrolled during active disease. The CDR3 runs from the conserved cysteine through the conserved F or W. D genes are given only for firm matches. Part of the rows lack a size; the others show once, few, many or a class for expanded clones.

V	D	J	length	size	DNA	CDR3
TRBV30	-	TRBJ1-5	13	-	TGTGCCTGGAGTGTTACAGTGGGCCAGCCCCAGCATTTT	CAWSVTVGQPQHF
TRBV3-1/TRBV3-2	TRBD2	TRBJ2-7	15	once	TGTGCCAGCAGCCCCAGGCTAGCGGCCTCCTACGAGCAGTACTTC	CASSPRLAASYEQYF
TRBV19	-	TRBJ2-5	16	-	TGTGCCAGTAGTATAAATAGGGGGGGACGGCAAGAGACCCAGTACTTC	CASSINRGGRQETQYF
TRBV19	-	TRBJ2-7	14	-	TGTGCCAGTAGTATAAGGACAGATTACTACGAGCAGTACTTC	CASSIRTDYYEQYF
TRBV7-6	TRBD1	TRBJ1-5	15	-	TGTGCCAGCAGCGCCGGGACAGGATACAATCAGCCCCAGCATTTT	CASSAGTGYNQPQHF
TRBV6-5	TRBD2	TRBJ2-1	15	-	TGTGCCAGCAGTTTCGGGACTAGCGCCCTCAATGAGCAGTTCTTC	CASSFGTSALNEQFF
TRBV2	TRBD1	TRBJ2-2	14	-	TGTGCCAGCAGCAGGACAGGGACTTCCGGGGAGCTGTTTTTT	CASSRTGTSGELFF
TRBV24-1	TRBD1	TRBJ2-1	17	once	TGTGCCACCAGCGACCGGGACAGGGGGCGAAAGTACAATGAGCAGTTCTTC	CATSDRDRGRKYNEQFF
TRBV5-1	-	TRBJ2-7	15	-	TGCGCCAGCAGCTCCACACAGGGCGGTAGGGACGAGCAGTACTTC	CASSSTQGGRDEQYF
TRBV6-5	-	TRBJ1-2	13	-	TGTGCCAGCAGGCGCCTACAGGGAGATGGCTACACCTTC	CASRRLQGDGYTF
TRBV2	-	TRBJ1-5	14	-	TGTGCCAGCAGTGAAGGGGGCCTCGATCAGCCCCAGCATTTT	CASSEGGLDQPQHF
TRBV7-8	TRBD2	TRBJ2-1	14	once	TGTGCCAGCAGCGGTCGGGGGGGCCTGAATGAGCAGTTCTTC	CASSGRGGLNEQFF
TRBV4-3	-	TRBJ2-1	14	once	TGCGCCAGCAGCCAACATGGACTTACCAACGAGCAGTTCTTC	CASSQHGLTNEQFF
TRBV28	TRBD1	TRBJ2-6	17	few	TGTGCCAGCAGTATCGGACAGGGGACCGCGGGAGCCAACGTCCTGACTTTC	CASSIGQGTAGANVLTF
TRBV29-1	-	TRBJ2-1	14	-	TGCAGCGGTGGGAGTGCGAGCTCCTACAATGAGCAGTTCTTC	CSGGSASSYNEQFF
TRBV5-1	-	TRBJ2-7	16	-	TGCGCCAGCAGCTTGACAGCAGACAGGCCCTCCTACGAGCAGTACTTC	CASSLTADRPSYEQYF
TRBV2	-	TRBJ2-7	15	-	TGTGCCAGCAGGAACGGAGGTGGACAGCTACGAGAGCAGTACTTC	CASRNGGGQLREQYF
TRBV10-3	-	TRBJ2-1	13	-	TGTGCCATCAGTGTTAGCGGTTACAATGAGCAGTTCTTC	CAISVSGYNEQFF
TRBV11-2	-	TRBJ1-6	17	-	TGTGCCAGCAGCTTAGTGGGCAGGGGCCCCTATAATTCACCCCTCCACTTT	CASSLVGRGPYNSPLHF
TRBV28	TRBD1	TRBJ1-4	14	many	TGTGCCAGCAGGAGACAGGGGGCGGTTGAAAAACTGTTTTTT	CASRRQGAVEKLFF
TRBV30	-	TRBJ2-7	14	few	TGTGCCTGGAGGGGGGGGGCCTCTAACTACGAGCAGTACTTC	CAWRGGASNYEQYF
TRBV14	TRBD2	TRBJ2-7	15	once	TGTGCCAGCAGCCGTACTCCGGGACTACGAGGCGAGCAGTACTTC	CASSRTPGLRGEQYF
TRBV2	TRBD2	TRBJ2-3	16	-	TGTGCCAGCAGTAGCGGGACGGGAGCTAACACAGATACGCAGTATTTT	CASSSGTGANTDTQYF
TRBV6-2/TRBV6-3	TRBD1	TRBJ2-7	17	-	TGTGCCAGCAGCGGGGACAGTCGGCTCTCAATCCTCTTCGAGCAGTACTTC	CASSGDSRLSILFEQYF
TRBV24-1	-	TRBJ1-2	12	few	TGTGCCACCAGTGACAGGGGAGCTGGCTACACCTTC	CATSDRGAGYTF
TRBV9	-	TRBJ2-3	16	-	TGTGCCAGCAGCGTAGGGTGGAACAGGGTATCAGTTACGCAGTATTTT	CASSVGWNRVSVTQYF
TRBV19	TRBD1	TRBJ1-2	18	-	TGTGCCAGTAGTATTTTAGGACAGGGGACATTCGGCTCCGACGGCTACACCTTC	CASSILGQGTFGSDGYTF
TRBV5-6	TRBD1	TRBJ2-1	15	-	TGTGCCAGCAGCTGGGGACAGGGAATAACGCATGAGCAGTTCTTC	CASSWGQGITHEQFF
TRBV4-1	-	TRBJ1-6	14	-	TGCGCCAGCAGCCTGCGACGGGATAATTCACCCCTCCACTTT	CASSLRRDNSPLHF
TRBV27	-	TRBJ2-1	13	-	TGTGCCAGCAGTTTGAGCTCCTACAATGAGCAGTTCTTC	CASSLSSYNEQFF
TRBV7-3	-	TRBJ2-5	13	-	TGTGCCAGCAGCGCAGGTGCCAGGGAGACCCAGTACTTC	CASSAGARETQYF
TRBV27	-	TRBJ1-1	13	-	TGTGCCAGCAGCAGGGGAGGGGGCACTGAAGCTTTCTTT	CASSRGGGTEAFF
TRBV9	-	TRBJ1-1	15	-	TGTGCCAGCAGCCCCCGGGGGATTCTTAACACTGAAGCTTTCTTT	CASSPRGILNTEAFF